Described below is a single TCR beta chain sequence and its context. Its antigen remains unidentified. Trimming left V 0 bases short and J 10 bases short, with 8 bases between. Germline assignment: CDR1 SNHLY and CDR2 FYNNEI. The CDR3 spans 12 residues. The record originates from a study of radiotherapy plus CTLA-4 blockade in lung cancer. Points from the study as a whole: Early shifts in blood T cell clones, with interferon-beta, reportedly predicted response best. Blood saw expansion of tumor-derived TCR clones after radiotherapy plus ipilimumab.

TCRdb keeps only in-frame clones here, not all; method: immunoSEQ multiplex PCR. The table lists 80,000 or so clones, 84% of them singletons. The chain is built from TRBV2 and TRBJ2-3, with a possible D match to TRBD1 (5 bases). The sequence derives from a human donor with non-small cell lung cancer who had stable disease on radiotherapy plus ipilimumab. The sequencing here drew on peripheral blood, taken from a patient treated with radiotherapy plus ipilimumab. The CDR3, as DNA: TGTGCCAGCAGTGAAGCGCAAGGGGCGCAGTATTTT. Translated: CASSEAQGAQYF.